This TCR beta chain was recovered during a study of blood T cell repertoires in COVID-19. Whole-study context: Collection of acute and convalescent COVID-19 samples took place in the United States, Italy and Spain. T cells, B-cell-depleted T cells, or PBMCs provided the cDNA or gDNA that served as material.

The CDR3 spans 18 residues. The V end was cut by 4 bases, the J end by 6 bases, with 26 bases between. The germline CDR1 and CDR2 sequences are LGHDT and YNNKEL (reference sequence). In the study's own analysis: Estimation of nucleated cell counts was performed using reference gene primer amplification. The data were produced by immunoSEQ multiplex PCR, yet TCRdb's version contains in-frame clones alone and is incomplete. D and trimming come from the DNA, and the V and J calls and clone size come from that table. The table includes tens of thousands of clones, over 65% detected once. The gene calls are TRBV3-1 (or the pseudogene TRBV3-2) and TRBJ2-3; TRBD2 might be the D (5 bases). This receptor was obtained from a woman aged 70-85 years with acute or convalescent COVID-19. The specimen sequenced was peripheral blood. CDR3 sequence reads: CASSPEVVVRARADTQYF. The CDR3 DNA is TGTGCCAGCAGCCCCGAGGTAGTAGTGCGGGCCCGGGCCGATACGCAGTATTTT.